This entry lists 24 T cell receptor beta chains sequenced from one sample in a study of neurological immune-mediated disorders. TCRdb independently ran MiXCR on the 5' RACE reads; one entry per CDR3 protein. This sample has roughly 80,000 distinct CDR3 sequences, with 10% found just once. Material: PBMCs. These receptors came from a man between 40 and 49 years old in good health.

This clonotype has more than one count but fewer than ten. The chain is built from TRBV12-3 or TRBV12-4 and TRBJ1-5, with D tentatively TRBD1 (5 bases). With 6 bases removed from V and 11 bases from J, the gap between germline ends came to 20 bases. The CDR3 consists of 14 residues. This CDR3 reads CASRKGTVDHSQHF. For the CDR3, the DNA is TGTGCCAGCAGGAAAGGGACTGTCGATCATTCCCAGCATTTT.

This CDR3 is CATSSLGTSRNEQFF. CDR3 DNA: TGTGCCACCAGCAGCCTCGGGACTAGCAGGAATGAGCAGTTCTTC. The chain employs TRBV15 and TRBJ2-1; the match to TRBD2 covers 9 bases. The CDR3 is 15 amino acids. Germline V gene sequence: CDR1 LNHNV, CDR2 YYDKDF (reference sequence). J was trimmed by 7 bases and V by 3 bases; bases with no gene match: 7.

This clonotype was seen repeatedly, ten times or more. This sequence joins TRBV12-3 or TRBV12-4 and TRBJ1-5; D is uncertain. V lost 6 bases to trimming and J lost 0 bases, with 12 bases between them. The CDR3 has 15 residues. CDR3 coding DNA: TGTGCCAGCAGGGAGGACGGATATAGCAATCAGCCCCAGCATTTT. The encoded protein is CASREDGYSNQPQHF.

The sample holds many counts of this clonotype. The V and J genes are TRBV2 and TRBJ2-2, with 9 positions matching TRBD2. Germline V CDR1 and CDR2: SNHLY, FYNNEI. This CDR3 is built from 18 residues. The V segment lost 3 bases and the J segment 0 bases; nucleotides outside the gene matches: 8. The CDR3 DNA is TGTGCCAGCAGTGAGGAACTAGCGGGTTTCGCGAACACCGGGGAGCTGTTTTTT. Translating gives CASSEELAGFANTGELFF. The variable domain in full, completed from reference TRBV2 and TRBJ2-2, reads EPEVTQTPSHQVTQMGQEVILRCVPISNHLYFYWYRQILGQKVEFLVSFYNNEISEKSEIFDDQFSVERPDGSNFTLKIRSTKLEDSAMYFCASSEELAGFANTGELFFGEGSRLTVL.

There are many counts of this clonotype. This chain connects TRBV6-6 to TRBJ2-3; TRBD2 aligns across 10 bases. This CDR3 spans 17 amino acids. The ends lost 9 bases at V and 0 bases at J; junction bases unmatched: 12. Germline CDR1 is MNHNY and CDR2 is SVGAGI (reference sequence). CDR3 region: CASRRLAGAISTDTQYF. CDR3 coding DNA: TGTGCCAGTCGGCGTCTAGCGGGGGCCATTAGCACAGATACGCAGTATTTT.

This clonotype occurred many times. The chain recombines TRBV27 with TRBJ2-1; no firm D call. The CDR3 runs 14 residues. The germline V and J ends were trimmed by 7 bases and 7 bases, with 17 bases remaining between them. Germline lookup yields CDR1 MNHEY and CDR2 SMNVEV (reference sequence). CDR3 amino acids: CASKTIRDGNEQFF. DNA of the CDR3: TGTGCCAGCAAGACCATCCGCGACGGGAATGAGCAGTTCTTC.

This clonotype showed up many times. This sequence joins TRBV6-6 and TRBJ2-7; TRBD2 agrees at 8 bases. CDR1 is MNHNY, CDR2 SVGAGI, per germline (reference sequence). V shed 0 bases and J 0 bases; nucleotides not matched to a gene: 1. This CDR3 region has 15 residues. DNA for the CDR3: TGTGCCAGCAGTTACTCCAGCGGGGGCTCCTACGAGCAGTACTTC. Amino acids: CASSYSSGGSYEQYF.

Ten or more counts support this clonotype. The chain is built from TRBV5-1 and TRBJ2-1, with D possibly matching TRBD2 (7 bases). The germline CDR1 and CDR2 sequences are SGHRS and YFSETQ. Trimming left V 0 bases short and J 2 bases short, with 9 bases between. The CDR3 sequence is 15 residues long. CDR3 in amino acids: CASSLEGGAYNEQFF. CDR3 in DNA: TGCGCCAGCAGCTTGGAAGGGGGGGCCTACAATGAGCAGTTCTTC.

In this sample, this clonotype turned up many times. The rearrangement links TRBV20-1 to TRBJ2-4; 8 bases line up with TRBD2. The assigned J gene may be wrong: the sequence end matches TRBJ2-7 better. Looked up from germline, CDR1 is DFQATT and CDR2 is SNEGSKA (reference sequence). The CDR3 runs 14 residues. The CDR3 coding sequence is TGCAGTGCTGACGCGGTTGGTAGCGGGGCCGAGCAGTACTTC. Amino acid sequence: CSADAVGSGAEQYF.

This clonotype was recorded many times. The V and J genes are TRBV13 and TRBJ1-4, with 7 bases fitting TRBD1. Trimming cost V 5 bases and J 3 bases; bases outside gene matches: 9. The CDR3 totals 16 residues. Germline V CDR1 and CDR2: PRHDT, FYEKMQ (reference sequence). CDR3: CASSHRGGIANEKLFF. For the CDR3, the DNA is TGTGCCAGCAGCCACAGGGGAGGGATCGCTAATGAAAAACTGTTTTTT. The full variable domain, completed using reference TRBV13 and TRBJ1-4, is AAGVIQSPRHLIKEKRETATLKCYPIPRHDTVYWYQQGPGQDPQFLISFYEKMQSDKGSIPDRFSAQQFSDYHSELNMSSLELGDSALYFCASSHRGGIANEKLFFGSGTQLSVL.

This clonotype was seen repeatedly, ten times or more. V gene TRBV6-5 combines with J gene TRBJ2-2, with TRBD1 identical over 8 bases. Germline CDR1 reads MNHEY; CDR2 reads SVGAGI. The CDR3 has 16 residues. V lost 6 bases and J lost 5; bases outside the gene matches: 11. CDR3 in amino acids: CASRRPGQGLTGELFF. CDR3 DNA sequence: TGTGCCAGCAGGCGCCCCGGACAGGGATTGACCGGGGAGCTGTTTTTT.

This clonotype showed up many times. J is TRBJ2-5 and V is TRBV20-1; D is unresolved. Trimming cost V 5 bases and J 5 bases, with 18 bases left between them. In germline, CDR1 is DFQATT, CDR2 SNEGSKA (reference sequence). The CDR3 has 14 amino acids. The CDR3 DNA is TGCAGTGCTGAACCCTCGGACGTTCGGGAGACCCAGTACTTC. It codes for CSAEPSDVRETQYF.

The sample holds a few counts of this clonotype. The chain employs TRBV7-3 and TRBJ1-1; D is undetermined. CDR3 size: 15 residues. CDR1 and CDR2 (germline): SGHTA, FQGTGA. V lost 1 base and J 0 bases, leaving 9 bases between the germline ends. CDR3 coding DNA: TGTGCCAGCAGCTTAAGCGTTCACATGAACACTGAAGCTTTCTTT. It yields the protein CASSLSVHMNTEAFF.

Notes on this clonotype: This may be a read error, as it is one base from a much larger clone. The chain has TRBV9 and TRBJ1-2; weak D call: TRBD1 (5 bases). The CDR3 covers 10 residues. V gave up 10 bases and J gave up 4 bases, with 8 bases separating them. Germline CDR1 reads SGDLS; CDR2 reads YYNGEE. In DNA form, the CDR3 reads TGTGCCGACAGTGGCTATGGCTACACCTTC. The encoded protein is CADSGYGYTF.

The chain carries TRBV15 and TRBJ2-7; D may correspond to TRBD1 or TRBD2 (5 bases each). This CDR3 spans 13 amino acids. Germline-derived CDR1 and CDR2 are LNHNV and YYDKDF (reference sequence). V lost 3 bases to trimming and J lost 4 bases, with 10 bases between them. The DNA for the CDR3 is TGTGCCACCAGCAGCCCTGGGGGATACGAGCAGTACTTC. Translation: CATSSPGGYEQYF. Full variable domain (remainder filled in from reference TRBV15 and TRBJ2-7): DAMVIQNPRYQVTQFGKPVTLSCSQTLNHNVMYWYQQKSSQAPKLLFHYYDKDFNNEADTPDNFQSRRPNTSFCFLDIRSPGLGDTAMYLCATSSPGGYEQYFGPGTRLTVT.

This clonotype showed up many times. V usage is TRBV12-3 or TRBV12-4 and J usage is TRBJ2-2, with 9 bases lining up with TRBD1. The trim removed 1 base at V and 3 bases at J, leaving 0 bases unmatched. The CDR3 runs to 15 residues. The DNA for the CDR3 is TGTGCCAGCAGTTTAGGGGACAGGGACACCGGGGAGCTGTTTTTT. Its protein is CASSLGDRDTGELFF.

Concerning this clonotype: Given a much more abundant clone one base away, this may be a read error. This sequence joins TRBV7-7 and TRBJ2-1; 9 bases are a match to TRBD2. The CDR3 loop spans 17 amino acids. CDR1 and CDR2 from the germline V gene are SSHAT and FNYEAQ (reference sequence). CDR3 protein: CASSLGLGTSRDNEQFF. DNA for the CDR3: TGTGCTAGCAGCTTGGGACTGGGGACTAGCAGAGACAATGAGCAGTTCTTC.

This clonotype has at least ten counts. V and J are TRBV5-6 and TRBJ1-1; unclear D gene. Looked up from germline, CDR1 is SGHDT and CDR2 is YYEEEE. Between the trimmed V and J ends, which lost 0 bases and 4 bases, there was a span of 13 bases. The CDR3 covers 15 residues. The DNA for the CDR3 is TGTGCCAGCAGCTTGGGTGCGGGGTCCCTCACTGAAGCTTTCTTT. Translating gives CASSLGAGSLTEAFF.

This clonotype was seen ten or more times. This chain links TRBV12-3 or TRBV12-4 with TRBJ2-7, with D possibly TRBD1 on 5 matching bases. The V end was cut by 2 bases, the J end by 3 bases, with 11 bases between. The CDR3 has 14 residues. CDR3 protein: CASSLSDRSYEQYF. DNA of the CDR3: TGTGCCAGCAGTTTATCCGACAGAAGCTACGAGCAGTACTTC.

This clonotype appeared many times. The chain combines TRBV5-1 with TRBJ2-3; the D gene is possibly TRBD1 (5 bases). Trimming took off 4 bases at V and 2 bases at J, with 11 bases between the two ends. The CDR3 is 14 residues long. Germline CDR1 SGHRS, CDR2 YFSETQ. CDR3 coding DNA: TGCGCCAGCAGCCCCGGACAAAACACAGATACGCAGTATTTT. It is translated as CASSPGQNTDTQYF.

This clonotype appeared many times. The DNA of the CDR3 is TGTGCCAGCAGCTCGGGACAGGCTCGTTCACCCCTCCACTTT. Translating gives CASSSGQARSPLHF. This rearrangement joins TRBV7-2 to TRBJ1-6; 8 bases fit TRBD1. Per the germline V gene, CDR1 is SGHTA and CDR2 is FQGNSA. The CDR3 has 14 amino acids. V gave up 4 bases and J gave up 9 bases; unmatched junction bases: 5.

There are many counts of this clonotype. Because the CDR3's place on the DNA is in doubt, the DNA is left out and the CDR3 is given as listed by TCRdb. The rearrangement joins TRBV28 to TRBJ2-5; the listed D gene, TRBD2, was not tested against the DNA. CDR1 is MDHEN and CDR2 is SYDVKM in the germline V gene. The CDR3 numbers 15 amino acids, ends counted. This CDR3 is CASSLAQAGGETQYF.

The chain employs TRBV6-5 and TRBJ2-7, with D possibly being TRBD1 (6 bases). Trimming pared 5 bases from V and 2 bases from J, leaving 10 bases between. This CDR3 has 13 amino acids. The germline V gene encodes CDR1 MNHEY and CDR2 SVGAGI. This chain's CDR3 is CASSPGAPYEQYF. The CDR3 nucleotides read TGTGCCAGCAGTCCAGGGGCACCCTACGAGCAGTACTTC.

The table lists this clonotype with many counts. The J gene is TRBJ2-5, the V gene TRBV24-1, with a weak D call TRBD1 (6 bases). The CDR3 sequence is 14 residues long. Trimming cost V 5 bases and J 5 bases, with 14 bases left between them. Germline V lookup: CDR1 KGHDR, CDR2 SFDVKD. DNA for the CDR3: TGTGCCACCAGTGCTCCGACAGGCGGGGAGACCCAGTACTTC. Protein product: CATSAPTGGETQYF.